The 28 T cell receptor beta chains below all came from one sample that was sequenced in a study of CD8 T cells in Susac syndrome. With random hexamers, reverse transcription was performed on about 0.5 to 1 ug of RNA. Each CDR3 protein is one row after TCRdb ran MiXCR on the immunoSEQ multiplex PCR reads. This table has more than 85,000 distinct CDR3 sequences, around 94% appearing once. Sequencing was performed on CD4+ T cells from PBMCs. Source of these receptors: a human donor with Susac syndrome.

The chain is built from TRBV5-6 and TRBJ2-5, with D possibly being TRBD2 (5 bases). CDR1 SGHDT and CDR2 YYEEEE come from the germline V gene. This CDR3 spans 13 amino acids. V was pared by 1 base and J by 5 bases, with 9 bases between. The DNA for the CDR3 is TGTGCCAGCAGCTTGTCGAGGGCCGAGACCCAGTACTTC. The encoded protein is CASSLSRAETQYF.

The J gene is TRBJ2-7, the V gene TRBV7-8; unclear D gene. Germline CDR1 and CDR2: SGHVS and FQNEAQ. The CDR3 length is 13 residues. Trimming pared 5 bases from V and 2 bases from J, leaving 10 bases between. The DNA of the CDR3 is TGTGCCAGCAGCATTTACCCCACCTACGAGCAGTACTTC. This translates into CASSIYPTYEQYF.

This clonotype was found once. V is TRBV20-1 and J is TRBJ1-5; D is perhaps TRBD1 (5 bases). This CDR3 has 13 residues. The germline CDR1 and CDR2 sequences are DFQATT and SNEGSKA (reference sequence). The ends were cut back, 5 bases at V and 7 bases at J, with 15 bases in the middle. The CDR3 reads CSAQAGRRQPQHF. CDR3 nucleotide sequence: TGCAGTGCTCAGGCGGGGCGTAGGCAGCCCCAGCATTTT.

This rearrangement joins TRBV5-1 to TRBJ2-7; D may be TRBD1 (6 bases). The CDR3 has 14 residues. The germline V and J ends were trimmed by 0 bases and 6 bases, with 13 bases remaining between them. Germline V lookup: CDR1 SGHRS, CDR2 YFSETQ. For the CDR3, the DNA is TGCGCCAGCAGCTTGGTGGGGGCGACTCCCGAGCAGTACTTC. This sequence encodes CASSLVGATPEQYF.

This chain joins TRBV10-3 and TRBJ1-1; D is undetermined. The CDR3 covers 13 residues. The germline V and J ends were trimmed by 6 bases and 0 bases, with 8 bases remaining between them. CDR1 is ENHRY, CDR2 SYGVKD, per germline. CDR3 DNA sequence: TGTGCCATCAGGAACACCGTGAACACTGAAGCTTTCTTT. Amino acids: CAIRNTVNTEAFF.

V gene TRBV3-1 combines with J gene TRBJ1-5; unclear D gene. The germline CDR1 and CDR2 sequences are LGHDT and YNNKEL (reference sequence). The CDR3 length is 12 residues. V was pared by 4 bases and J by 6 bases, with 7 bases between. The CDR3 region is CASSRIGQPQHF. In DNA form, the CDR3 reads TGTGCCAGCAGCCGAATAGGTCAGCCCCAGCATTTT.

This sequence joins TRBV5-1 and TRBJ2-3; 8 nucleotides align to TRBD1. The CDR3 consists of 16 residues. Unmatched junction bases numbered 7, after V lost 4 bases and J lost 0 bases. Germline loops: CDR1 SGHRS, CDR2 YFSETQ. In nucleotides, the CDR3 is TGCGCCAGCAGCCTGCGGGACAGGACTAGCACAGATACGCAGTATTTT. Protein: CASSLRDRTSTDTQYF.

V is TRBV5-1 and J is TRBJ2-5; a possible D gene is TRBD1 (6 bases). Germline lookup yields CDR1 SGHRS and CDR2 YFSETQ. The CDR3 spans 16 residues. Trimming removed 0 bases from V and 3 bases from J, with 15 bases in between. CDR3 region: CASSLGLREGEETQYF. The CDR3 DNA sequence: TGCGCCAGCAGCTTGGGTCTGCGTGAGGGGGAAGAGACCCAGTACTTC.

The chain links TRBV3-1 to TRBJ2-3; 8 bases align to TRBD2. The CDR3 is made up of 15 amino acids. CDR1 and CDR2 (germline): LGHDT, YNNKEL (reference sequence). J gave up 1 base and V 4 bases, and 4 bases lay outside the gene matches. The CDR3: CASSPSRGGTDTQYF. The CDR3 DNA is TGTGCCAGCAGCCCCTCGCGGGGGGGCACAGATACGCAGTATTTT.

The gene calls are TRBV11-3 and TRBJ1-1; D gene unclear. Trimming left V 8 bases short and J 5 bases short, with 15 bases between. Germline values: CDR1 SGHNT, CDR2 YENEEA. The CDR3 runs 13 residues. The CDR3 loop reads CASSRVEGTEAFF. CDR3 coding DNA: TGTGCCAGCTCAAGGGTGGAAGGGACTGAAGCTTTCTTT.

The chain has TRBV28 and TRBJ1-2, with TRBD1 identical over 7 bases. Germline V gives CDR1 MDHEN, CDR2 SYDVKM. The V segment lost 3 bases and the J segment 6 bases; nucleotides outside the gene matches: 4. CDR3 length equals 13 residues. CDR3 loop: CASSLRGRNGYTF. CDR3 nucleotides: TGTGCCAGCAGTTTGAGGGGGCGAAATGGCTACACCTTC.

This CDR3 is CASSSDRTTGTEAFF. CDR3 in DNA: TGCGCCAGCAGCTCCGACCGGACAACCGGCACTGAAGCTTTCTTT. The V call is TRBV5-1, the J call TRBJ1-1; tentative D call: TRBD1 (5 bases). There are 15 residues in the CDR3. The V end lost 3 bases, the J end lost 4 bases, and 16 bases lay between the germline ends. Germline V gene sequence: CDR1 SGHRS, CDR2 YFSETQ.

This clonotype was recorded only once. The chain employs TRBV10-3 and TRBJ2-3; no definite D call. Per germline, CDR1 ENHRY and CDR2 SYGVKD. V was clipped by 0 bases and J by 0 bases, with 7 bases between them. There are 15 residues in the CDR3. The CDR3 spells CAISESQASTDTQYF. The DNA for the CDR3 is TGTGCCATCAGTGAGTCGCAGGCCAGCACAGATACGCAGTATTTT.

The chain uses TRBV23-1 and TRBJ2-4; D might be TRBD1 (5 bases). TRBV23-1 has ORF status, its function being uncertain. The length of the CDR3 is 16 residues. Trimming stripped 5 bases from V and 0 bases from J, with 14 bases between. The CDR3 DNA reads TGCGCCAGCAGTGCCAGGGATGGGGAAGCCAAAAACATTCAGTACTTC. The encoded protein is CASSARDGEAKNIQYF.

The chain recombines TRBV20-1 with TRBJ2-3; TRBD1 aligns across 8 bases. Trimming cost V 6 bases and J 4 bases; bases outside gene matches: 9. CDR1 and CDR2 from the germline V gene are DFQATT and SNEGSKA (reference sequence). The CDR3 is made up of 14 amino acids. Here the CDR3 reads CSAAGGQAADTQYF. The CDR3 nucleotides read TGCAGTGCAGCAGGGGGCCAAGCGGCAGATACGCAGTATTTT.

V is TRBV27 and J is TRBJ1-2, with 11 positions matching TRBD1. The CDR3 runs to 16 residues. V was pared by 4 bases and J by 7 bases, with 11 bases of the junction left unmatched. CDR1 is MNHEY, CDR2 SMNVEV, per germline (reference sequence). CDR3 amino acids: CASSSRVTGTGGGYTF. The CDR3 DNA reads TGTGCCAGCAGTTCCCGCGTAACCGGGACAGGGGGTGGCTACACCTTC.

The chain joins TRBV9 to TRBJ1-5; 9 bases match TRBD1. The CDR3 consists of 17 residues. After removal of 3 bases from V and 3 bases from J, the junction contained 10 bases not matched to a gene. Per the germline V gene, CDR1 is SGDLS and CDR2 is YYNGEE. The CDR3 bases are TGTGCCAGCAGCGACTCGGACGACAGGGGGATCAATCAGCCCCAGCATTTT. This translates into CASSDSDDRGINQPQHF. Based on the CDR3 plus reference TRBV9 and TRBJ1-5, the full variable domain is DSGVTQTPKHLITATGQRVTLRCSPRSGDLSVYWYQQSLDQGLQFLIQYYNGEERAKGNILERFSAQQFPDLHSELNLSSLELGDSALYFCASSDSDDRGINQPQHFGDGTRLSIL.

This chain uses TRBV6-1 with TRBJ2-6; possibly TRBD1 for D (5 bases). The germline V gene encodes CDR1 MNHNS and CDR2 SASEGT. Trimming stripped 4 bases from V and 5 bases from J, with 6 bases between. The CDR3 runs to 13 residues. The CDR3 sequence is CASSGGWANVLTF. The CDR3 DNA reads TGTGCCAGCAGTGGGGGCTGGGCCAACGTCCTGACTTTC.

CDR3 nucleotide sequence: TGTGCCAGCAGCTCTTACGATGGGGCGGATGAAAAACTGTTTTTT. It specifies CASSSYDGADEKLFF. The chain uses TRBV7-8 and TRBJ1-4; D may be TRBD1 (5 bases). Per germline, CDR1 SGHVS and CDR2 FQNEAQ. V was pared by 4 bases and J by 6 bases, with 15 bases between. The CDR3 contains 15 residues.

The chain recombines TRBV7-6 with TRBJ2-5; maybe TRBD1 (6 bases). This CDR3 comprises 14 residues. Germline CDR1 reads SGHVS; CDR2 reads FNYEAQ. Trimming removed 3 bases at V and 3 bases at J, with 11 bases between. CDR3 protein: CASSLLHREETQYF. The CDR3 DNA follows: TGTGCCAGCAGCTTGCTCCACAGGGAAGAGACCCAGTACTTC.

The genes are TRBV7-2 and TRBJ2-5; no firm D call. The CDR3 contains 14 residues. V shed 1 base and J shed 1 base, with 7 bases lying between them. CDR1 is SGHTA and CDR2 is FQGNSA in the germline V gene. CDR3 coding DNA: TGTGCCAGCAGCTTAGTCGACTTCCAAGAGACCCAGTACTTC. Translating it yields CASSLVDFQETQYF.

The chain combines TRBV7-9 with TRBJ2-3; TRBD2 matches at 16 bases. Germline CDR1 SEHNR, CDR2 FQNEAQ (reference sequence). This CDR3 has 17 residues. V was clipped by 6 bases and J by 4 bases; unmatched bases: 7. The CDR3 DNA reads TGTGCCAGCAGTCTGGGACTAGCGGGGGGGCCAGCAGATACGCAGTATTTT. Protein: CASSLGLAGGPADTQYF. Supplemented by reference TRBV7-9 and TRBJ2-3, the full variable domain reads DTGVSQNPRHKITKRGQNVTFRCDPISEHNRLYWYRQTLGQGPEFLTYFQNEAQLEKSRLLSDRFSAERPKGSFSTLEIQRTEQGDSAMYLCASSLGLAGGPADTQYFGPGTRLTVL.

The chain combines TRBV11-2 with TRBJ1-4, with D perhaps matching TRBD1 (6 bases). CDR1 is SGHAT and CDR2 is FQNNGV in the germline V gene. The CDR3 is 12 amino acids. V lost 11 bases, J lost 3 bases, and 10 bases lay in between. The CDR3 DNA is TGTGCCGTCCAGGGGTCTAATGAAAAACTGTTTTTT. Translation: CAVQGSNEKLFF.

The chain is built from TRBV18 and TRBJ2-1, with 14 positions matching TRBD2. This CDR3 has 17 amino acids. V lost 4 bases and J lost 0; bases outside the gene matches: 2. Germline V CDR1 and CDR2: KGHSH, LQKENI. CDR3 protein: CASSQTSGGASYNEQFF. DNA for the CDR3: TGTGCCAGCTCACAGACTAGCGGGGGGGCCTCCTACAATGAGCAGTTCTTC. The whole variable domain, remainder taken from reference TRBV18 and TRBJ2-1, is NAGVMQNPRHLVRRRGQEARLRCSPMKGHSHVYWYRQLPEEGLKFMVYLQKENIIDESGMPKERFSAEFPKEGPSILRIQQVVRGDSAAYFCASSQTSGGASYNEQFFGPGTRLTVL.

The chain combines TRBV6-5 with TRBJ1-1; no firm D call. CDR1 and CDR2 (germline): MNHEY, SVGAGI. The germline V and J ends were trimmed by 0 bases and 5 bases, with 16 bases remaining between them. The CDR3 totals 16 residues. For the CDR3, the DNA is TGTGCCAGCAGTTACTCCGGATTAGGACCGGGGACTGAAGCTTTCTTT. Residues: CASSYSGLGPGTEAFF.

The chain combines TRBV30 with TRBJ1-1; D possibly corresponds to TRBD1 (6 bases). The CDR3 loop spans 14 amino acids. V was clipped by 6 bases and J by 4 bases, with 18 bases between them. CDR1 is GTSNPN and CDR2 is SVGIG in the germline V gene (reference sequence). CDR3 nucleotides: TGTGCCTGCAGGCGCGGGGGCCCGGGCACTGAAGCTTTCTTT. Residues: CACRRGGPGTEAFF.

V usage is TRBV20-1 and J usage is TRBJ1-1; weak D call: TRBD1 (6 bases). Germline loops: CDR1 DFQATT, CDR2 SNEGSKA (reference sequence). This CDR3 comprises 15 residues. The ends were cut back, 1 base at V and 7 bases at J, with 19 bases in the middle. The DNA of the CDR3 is TGCAGTGCTAGAGCTCGGACGGGGGCGCACGTTGAAGCTTTCTTT. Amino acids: CSARARTGAHVEAFF.

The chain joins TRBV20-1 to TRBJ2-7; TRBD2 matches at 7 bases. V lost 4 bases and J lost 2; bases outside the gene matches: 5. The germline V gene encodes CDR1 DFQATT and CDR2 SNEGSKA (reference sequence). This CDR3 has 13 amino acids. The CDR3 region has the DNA TGCAGTGCTATCCAGCGGGGAACCTACGAGCAGTACTTC. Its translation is CSAIQRGTYEQYF.